The 9 T cell receptor beta chains below come from one sample, sequenced in a study of cytomegalovirus exposure and HLA in healthy donors. 60 Vbeta and 13 Jbeta primers were used in PCR. Sequencing used immunoSEQ multiplex PCR; TCRdb keeps in-frame clones, though not all of them. The data contain around 150,000 clones, 75% to 85% of them singletons. The sequencing input was PBMCs. The receptors originated from a girl aged 2-10 years in good health and CMV-seropositive.

The V gene is TRBV10-3, the J gene TRBJ2-2; 8 bases line up with TRBD2. CDR3 length equals 17 residues. CDR1 ENHRY and CDR2 SYGVKD come from the germline V gene. The V gene end was trimmed by 0 bases and the J gene end by 4 bases; junction bases not matched to a gene: 7. The CDR3 DNA follows: TGTGCCATCAGTGAGTCGCGAGCGGGAGACGGCACCGGGGAGCTGTTTTTT. It yields the protein CAISESRAGDGTGELFF.

V is TRBV6-1 and J is TRBJ2-2, with 9 bases identical to TRBD1. Germline V gives CDR1 MNHNS, CDR2 SASEGT. CDR3 length: 15 residues. With 11 bases clipped from V and 4 bases from J, the junction kept 11 bases outside the gene matches. DNA for the CDR3: TGTGCCGGGACGGGGACAGGGTTCCCCACCGGGGAGCTGTTTTTT. This encodes CAGTGTGFPTGELFF.

The J gene is TRBJ2-2, the V gene TRBV29-1; 10 bases match TRBD1. Losses at the gene ends were 7 bases for V and 1 base for J; bases not matched to a gene: 3. Germline values: CDR1 SQVTM, CDR2 ANQGSEA. The CDR3 covers 14 residues. The CDR3 DNA is TGCAGCGCCCGGACAGGGGGGAACACCGGGGAGCTGTTTTTT. This codes for CSARTGGNTGELFF.

In its sample, this clone was seen a few times. This sample also contains other DNA sequences that code for the same CDR3. The V and J genes are TRBV18 and TRBJ1-5, with TRBD1 matching 7 bases. V was pared by 0 bases and J by 1 base, with 0 bases of the junction left unmatched. CDR1 and CDR2 from the germline V gene are KGHSH and LQKENI. This CDR3 has 15 residues. The CDR3 here is CASSPPGQSNQPQHF. CDR3 sequence (DNA): TGTGCCAGCTCACCACCGGGACAGAGCAATCAGCCCCAGCATTTT.

CDR3 coding DNA: TGTGCCAGCAGTTTAATGGTAGCGGGAGACTACGAGCAGTACTTC. Translated, it gives CASSLMVAGDYEQYF. The chain employs TRBV28 and TRBJ2-7, with TRBD2 identical over 9 bases. J was trimmed by 3 bases and V by 2 bases; bases with no gene match: 5. The CDR3 consists of 15 residues. In germline, CDR1 is MDHEN, CDR2 SYDVKM.

The gene calls are TRBV4-1 and TRBJ2-7; 9 bases are shared with TRBD1. V was clipped by 0 bases and J by 2 bases; unmatched bases: 2. Germline CDR1 and CDR2: MGHRA and YSYEKL. The CDR3 has 15 amino acids. CDR3 amino acids: CASSQEGTGTYEQYF. CDR3 in DNA: TGCGCCAGCAGCCAAGAAGGGACAGGGACCTACGAGCAGTACTTC.

This clone has a handful of counts. The chain uses TRBV28 and TRBJ2-2, with 8 nucleotides matching TRBD1. Germline lookup yields CDR1 MDHEN and CDR2 SYDVKM. This CDR3 has 16 residues. With V trimmed by 1 base and J by 5 bases, 6 bases remained unmatched. CDR3 in DNA: TGTGCCAGCAGTTTATTAAGCCAGGGGGCAACCGGGGAGCTGTTTTTT. As protein: CASSLLSQGATGELFF. Full variable domain (rest looked up from reference TRBV28 and TRBJ2-2): DVKVTQSSRYLVKRTGEKVFLECVQDMDHENMFWYRQDPGLGLRLIYFSYDVKMKEKGDIPEGYSVSREKKERFSLILESASTNQTSMYLCASSLLSQGATGELFFGEGSRLTVL.

This clone was observed a handful of times. The V and J genes are TRBV5-1 and TRBJ2-7; D may be TRBD1 (5 bases). This CDR3 has 15 amino acids. V was cut by 5 bases and J by 0 bases, with 15 bases left in between. Germline CDR1 SGHRS, CDR2 YFSETQ. As DNA, the CDR3 is TGCGCCAGCAGGGTCTCTAGTGGGGCCTCCTACGAGCAGTACTTC. It codes for CASRVSSGASYEQYF.

The J gene is TRBJ2-1, the V gene TRBV4-1; 11 bases align to TRBD2. This CDR3 has 17 residues. With V trimmed by 3 bases and J by 5 bases, 9 bases remained unmatched. Germline loops: CDR1 MGHRA, CDR2 YSYEKL. For the CDR3, the DNA is TGCGCCAGCAGCCAGAAACCGGGACTAGCGGAGAACAATGAGCAGTTCTTC. Its protein product is CASSQKPGLAENNEQFF.